Below, one T cell receptor (beta chain) is given with its context. Antigen unknown. V was clipped by 6 bases and J by 9 bases; unmatched bases: 9. The CDR3 length is 13 residues. The germline gives CDR1 MNHEY, CDR2 SMNVEV (reference sequence). The sample originates from a study of siplizumab effects on memory and regulatory T cells. The study's findings and limits: Suppressive function of proliferating Tregs from siplizumab cultures was not confirmed. Proliferating clones, CD4+ or CD8+, lacked an assignable naive or memory phenotype in roughly 80-96% of cases. Relative to controls at roughly 26%, mappable alloreactive CD4+ clones exhibited a mean Treg-derived proportion of over 60% with siplizumab. Naive T cells apparently outstripped memory cells in diversity and seemed major alloresponse contributors.

Only in-frame clones appear in the TCRdb table, and some are missing; sequencing was by immunoSEQ multiplex PCR. Of 80,000 to 130,000 clones listed, under 95% are singletons. The receptor's source is a human donor in good health. Sequenced: Tregs sorted from blood. The gene calls are TRBV27 and TRBJ2-5, with 8 bases identical to TRBD2. CDR3 in amino acids: CASRSGTSRAQYF. The DNA of the CDR3 is TGTGCCAGCAGATCCGGGACTAGTCGGGCCCAGTACTTC.